These 26 T cell receptor beta chains originate from one sample sequenced in a study of vaccination effects on CD4 cells after COVID-19. After expansion with viral peptide pools in the ViraFEST assay, antigen-specific CD4+ T cells were sequenced. The culture ran for 10 days before CD4+ T cells were isolated. Recipients of the vaccine had no prior SARS-CoV-2 infection and negative nucleocapsid antibodies. These receptors' antigens are unknown. TCRdb's copy holds only in-frame clones and misses some; the assay was immunoSEQ multiplex PCR. The data hold roughly 20,000 clones, with approximately 64% observed a single time. Material: CD4+ T cells from PBMCs cultured with HCoV-NL63 spike peptides, obtained before COVID-19 vaccination. These receptors all stem from a human donor who received a COVID-19 vaccine.

The J gene is TRBJ1-2, the V gene TRBV6-5; D remains unclear. The germline gives CDR1 MNHEY, CDR2 SVGAGI. This CDR3 has 12 residues. V dropped 4 bases and J dropped 8 bases, with 11 bases sitting between them. This CDR3 reads CASSFPGRGYTF. The CDR3 coding sequence is TGTGCCAGCAGTTTCCCAGGTCGAGGCTACACCTTC.

The gene calls are TRBV27 and TRBJ2-7, with TRBD1 matching over 7 bases. The V gene's germline CDR1 is MNHEY and CDR2 SMNVEV (reference sequence). J lost 1 base, V lost 5 bases, and 14 bases had no gene match. The CDR3 contains 17 residues. This CDR3 reads CASSVKRDRTFSYEQYF. The CDR3 bases are TGTGCCAGCAGTGTTAAAAGGGACAGAACTTTTTCCTACGAGCAGTACTTC.

There are a few counts of this clone. The chain links TRBV7-9 to TRBJ2-1; TRBD2 matches 10 bases. The V gene's germline CDR1 is SEHNR and CDR2 FQNEAQ (reference sequence). V lost 1 base to trimming and J lost 4 bases; unmatched junction nucleotides: 4. CDR3 length: 16 residues. The CDR3 bases are TGTGCCAGCAGCTTAGAAGGACTAGCGGTATACAATGAGCAGTTCTTC. Amino acid sequence: CASSLEGLAVYNEQFF.

The chain recombines TRBV7-2 with TRBJ1-3; possibly TRBD1 for D (5 bases). V was pared by 5 bases and J by 4 bases, with 15 bases between. Per germline, CDR1 SGHTA and CDR2 FQGNSA. CDR3 size: 15 residues. The CDR3, as DNA: TGTGCCAGCAGCCCCCACTCAGGGACCGGAAACACCATATATTTT. This sequence encodes CASSPHSGTGNTIYF.

In this sample, this clone turned up a few times. J is TRBJ1-1 and V is TRBV2; 8 bases align to TRBD1. V trimming: 2 bases; J trimming: 1 base; junction bases outside the gene matches: 9. The CDR3 is 17 residues long. Germline values: CDR1 SNHLY, CDR2 FYNNEI. This CDR3 reads CASSESGGQGWNTEAFF. CDR3 DNA sequence: TGTGCCAGCAGTGAATCGGGAGGACAGGGCTGGAACACTGAAGCTTTCTTT.

The chain combines TRBV5-1 with TRBJ1-6; 12 nucleotides line up with TRBD1. With 3 bases clipped from V and 7 bases from J, the junction kept 2 bases outside the gene matches. CDR3 size: 15 residues. Germline loops: CDR1 SGHRS, CDR2 YFSETQ. The CDR3 loop reads CASSSGTGGNSPLHF. CDR3 sequence (DNA): TGCGCCAGCAGCTCTGGGACAGGGGGCAATTCACCCCTCCACTTT.

Written as DNA, the CDR3 is TGCGCCAGCAGCTTGCTTTCAGGGGATTCACCCCTCCACTTT. It codes for CASSLLSGDSPLHF. V is TRBV5-1 and J is TRBJ1-6, with TRBD1 as a possible D gene (6 bases). There are 14 residues in the CDR3. Germline values: CDR1 SGHRS, CDR2 YFSETQ. V lost 1 base and J lost 8, with 10 bases in between.

In its sample, this clone was seen once. The CDR3 DNA follows: TGTGCCAGCACCTCGGATCCTTCCTACGAGCAGTACTTC. It is translated as CASTSDPSYEQYF. The chain employs TRBV7-9 and TRBJ2-7, with D hard to call. Per the germline V gene, CDR1 is SEHNR and CDR2 is FQNEAQ (reference sequence). The CDR3 is 13 residues long. The V and J ends lost 7 bases and 1 base respectively, with 11 bases between them. Based on the CDR3 plus reference TRBV7-9 and TRBJ2-7, the full variable domain is DTGVSQNPRHKITKRGQNVTFRCDPISEHNRLYWYRQTLGQGPEFLTYFQNEAQLEKSRLLSDRFSAERPKGSFSTLEIQRTEQGDSAMYLCASTSDPSYEQYFGPGTRLTVT.

The table lists this clone with a few counts. V usage is TRBV6-4 and J usage is TRBJ1-2; D uncertain. Germline values: CDR1 MRHNA, CDR2 SNTAGT. V lost 3 bases and J lost 5, with 22 bases in between. CDR3 length: 17 residues. The CDR3 nucleotides read TGTGCCAGCAGTGAACGGCTGGGAAAGGCTTTGGGGTATGGCTACACCTTC. Its translation is CASSERLGKALGYGYTF.

The chain is built from TRBV4-1 and TRBJ1-1; no reliable D call. Germline V lookup: CDR1 MGHRA, CDR2 YSYEKL. CDR3 size: 14 residues. The ends were cut back, 6 bases at V and 0 bases at J, with 11 bases in the middle. This CDR3 reads CASRIESMNTEAFF. The CDR3 DNA reads as TGCGCCAGCAGGATTGAGAGTATGAACACTGAAGCTTTCTTT.

The CDR3 loop reads CASSSRGQLNTEAFF. Here the CDR3 DNA reads TGTGCCAGCAGCTCGAGGGGACAGCTAAACACTGAAGCTTTCTTT. V is TRBV5-4 and J is TRBJ1-1; the match to TRBD1 covers 7 bases. CDR3 length equals 15 residues. The junction had 7 bases not matched to a gene; V was cut back by 3 bases and J by 2 bases. Germline V gene data show CDR1 as SGHNT and CDR2 as YYREEE (reference sequence).

V is TRBV3-1 (or the pseudogene TRBV3-2) and J is TRBJ1-2; unclear D gene. The CDR3 spans 14 residues. V lost 0 bases to trimming and J lost 4 bases, with 9 bases between them. In germline, CDR1 is LGHDT, CDR2 YNNKEL (reference sequence). CDR3 sequence (DNA): TGTGCCAGCAGCCAAGATTCGGCAGGCTATGGCTACACCTTC. Translation gives CASSQDSAGYGYTF.

The rearrangement links TRBV5-1 to TRBJ2-2, with a possible D match to TRBD2 (6 bases). The CDR3 is 16 amino acids. Trimming left V 5 bases short and J 3 bases short, with 17 bases between. Per germline, CDR1 SGHRS and CDR2 YFSETQ. DNA for the CDR3: TGCGCCAGCAGGGAGATGGGGGGTCTATACACCGGGGAGCTGTTTTTT. This encodes CASREMGGLYTGELFF.

The gene calls are TRBV2 and TRBJ2-7, with D maybe TRBD1 (6 bases). CDR1 is SNHLY, CDR2 FYNNEI, per germline. V was trimmed by 3 bases and J by 3 bases, leaving 6 bases between them. This CDR3 spans 12 amino acids. CDR3 DNA sequence: TGTGCCAGCAGTGACAGGGGCTACGAGCAGTACTTC. Translated: CASSDRGYEQYF.

The chain carries TRBV19 and TRBJ2-7, with 11 bases matching TRBD1. The CDR3 spans 15 residues. The germline gives CDR1 LNHDA, CDR2 SQIVND (reference sequence). J lost 2 bases, V lost 5 bases, and 5 bases had no gene match. DNA of the CDR3: TGTGCCAGTAGTGACCGGACAGGGGGCCCCTACGAGCAGTACTTC. Its translation: CASSDRTGGPYEQYF.

The chain recombines TRBV7-2 with TRBJ2-1; D uncertain. V was shortened by 2 bases and J by 6 bases, with 5 bases between the two germline ends. The germline CDR1 and CDR2 sequences are SGHTA and FQGNSA. The CDR3 contains 12 residues. The CDR3 DNA reads as TGTGCCAGCAGCTTATCTGGCAATGAGCAGTTCTTC. Amino acids: CASSLSGNEQFF.

This clone showed up just a few times. The chain's CDR3 is CASSYRGTENSPLHF. Written as DNA, the CDR3 is TGTGCCAGCAGTTATCGCGGGACAGAGAATTCACCCCTCCACTTT. This chain connects TRBV6-5 to TRBJ1-6; 7 bases are a match to TRBD1. V lost 3 bases and J lost 7; bases outside the gene matches: 6. Looked up from germline, CDR1 is MNHEY and CDR2 is SVGAGI. CDR3 length: 15 amino acids.

The chain employs TRBV7-9 and TRBJ1-1; D gene unclear. Trimming removed 8 bases from V and 4 bases from J, with 8 bases in between. Germline V gene lookup returns CDR1 SEHNR and CDR2 FQNEAQ (reference sequence). There are 11 residues in the CDR3. This CDR3 reads CASWQLTEAFF. In DNA form, the CDR3 reads TGTGCCAGCTGGCAACTCACTGAAGCTTTCTTT.

The chain recombines TRBV10-2 with TRBJ2-7, with 10 bases identical to TRBD2. The germline gives CDR1 WSHSY, CDR2 SAAADI. This CDR3 region has 14 residues. V shed 7 bases and J 3 bases; nucleotides not matched to a gene: 6. For the CDR3, the DNA is TGCGCCAGCATTCCTAGCGGGAGCAGCTACGAGCAGTACTTC. Protein: CASIPSGSSYEQYF.

The V and J genes are TRBV4-1 and TRBJ1-4; D is perhaps TRBD1 (5 bases). Looked up from germline, CDR1 is MGHRA and CDR2 is YSYEKL. Trimming stripped 3 bases from V and 5 bases from J, with 16 bases between. This CDR3 has 16 amino acids. The CDR3 is CASSQAAGTQNEKLFF. The DNA for the CDR3 is TGCGCCAGCAGCCAGGCTGCCGGGACCCAGAATGAAAAACTGTTTTTT.

The rearrangement links TRBV12-3 or TRBV12-4 to TRBJ1-1; D uncertain. V was cut by 5 bases and J by 1 base, with 8 bases left in between. The CDR3 loop spans 13 amino acids. The CDR3 nucleotides are TGTGCCAGCAGTGTCACACAGAACACTGAAGCTTTCTTT. Amino acid sequence: CASSVTQNTEAFF.

The genes are TRBV29-1 and TRBJ2-6; 11 nucleotides match TRBD1. Germline V lookup: CDR1 SQVTM, CDR2 ANQGSEA. The CDR3 runs to 16 residues. After removal of 7 bases from V and 1 base from J, the junction contained 6 bases not matched to a gene. CDR3 residues: CSAGTGGGSGANVLTF. DNA for the CDR3: TGCAGCGCCGGGACAGGGGGAGGTTCTGGGGCCAACGTCCTGACTTTC.

This sequence joins TRBV2 and TRBJ1-6, with D perhaps TRBD1 (6 bases). The germline CDR1 and CDR2 sequences are SNHLY and FYNNEI. V dropped 4 bases and J dropped 6 bases, with 13 bases sitting between them. The CDR3 is made up of 15 amino acids. CDR3 amino acids: CASSGGTSGNSPLHF. The CDR3, as DNA: TGTGCCAGCAGTGGCGGGACAAGCGGTAATTCACCCCTCCACTTT.

J is TRBJ1-2 and V is TRBV19; D call uncertain. Germline lookup yields CDR1 LNHDA and CDR2 SQIVND (reference sequence). Trimming cost V 7 bases and J 2 bases, with 17 bases left between them. This CDR3 contains 15 residues. The CDR3 region is CASTSRASVNYGYTF. Written as DNA, the CDR3 is TGTGCCAGTACCTCTCGTGCCAGCGTGAACTATGGCTACACCTTC.

The rearrangement uses TRBV3-1 (or the pseudogene TRBV3-2) and TRBJ1-1, with 10 bases aligning to TRBD1. Germline V gene data show CDR1 as LGHDT and CDR2 as YNNKEL (reference sequence). V was clipped by 3 bases and J by 2 bases; unmatched bases: 3. CDR3 size: 15 residues. For the CDR3, the DNA is TGTGCCAGCAGCCAGAAGACAGGGGGCAACACTGAAGCTTTCTTT. Its protein product is CASSQKTGGNTEAFF.

The chain joins TRBV18 to TRBJ2-2, with TRBD2 as a possible D gene (5 bases). The CDR3 runs to 14 residues. Germline V lookup: CDR1 KGHSH, CDR2 LQKENI. With 2 bases removed from V and 6 bases from J, the gap between germline ends came to 10 bases. The CDR3 DNA follows: TGTGCCAGCTCACCATCGCAGGAGGCCGGGGAGCTGTTTTTT. It codes for CASSPSQEAGELFF.